The table lists the clone carrying this T cell receptor (beta chain) with a few counts. The CDR3 has 16 residues. Trimming left V 3 bases short and J 1 base short, with 14 bases between. Per the germline V gene, CDR1 is PRHDT and CDR2 is FYEKMQ (reference sequence). This sample is drawn from a study of CD8+ T cells in alopecia areata. RNA extraction was followed by reverse transcription into cDNA, which acted as the sequencing template. Some clones are missing from TCRdb's copy, which holds only in-frame ones; the method was immunoSEQ multiplex PCR. Among approximately 180,000 clones listed, around 64% were seen once.

J is TRBJ2-3 and V is TRBV13, with D perhaps being TRBD1 or TRBD2 (5 bases each). The TCR sequence derives from a human donor with alopecia areata. This material consisted of CD8+ T cells sorted from blood, taken at week 0. The chain's CDR3 is CASSLGRSRGTDTQYF. The CDR3, as DNA: TGTGCCAGCAGCTTGGGACGCAGCAGGGGCACAGATACGCAGTATTTT. Full variable domain (rest looked up from reference TRBV13 and TRBJ2-3): AAGVIQSPRHLIKEKRETATLKCYPIPRHDTVYWYQQGPGQDPQFLISFYEKMQSDKGSIPDRFSAQQFSDYHSELNMSSLELGDSALYFCASSLGRSRGTDTQYFGPGTRLTVL.